This T cell receptor (beta chain) was sequenced for a study of CD8 T cells in ankylosing spondylitis. Study results and limitations: Disease-linked clones reportedly showed significant enrichment in matched ankylosing spondylitis synovial fluid. Disease-linked clones proved CD8+ and comparatively uncommon in peripheral blood.

In making TCR beta libraries, quantitative 5'-RACE with molecular barcodes was used. One entry per CDR3 protein, called by TCRdb with MiXCR from the 5' RACE reads. The data contain 250,000 to 400,000 distinct CDR3 sequences, about 9.9% of them seen just once; the ten biggest clones take up more than 7%. Germline CDR1 DFQATT, CDR2 SNEGSKA (reference sequence). The CDR3 has 13 residues. Note on this clonotype: What it binds is not known. This sequence may be a read error, since a much larger clone differs from it by one base.

Sequencing was performed on blood, either unsorted or a sorted T cell fraction (not recorded which). The chain has TRBV20-1 and TRBJ1-5, with 7 bases fitting TRBD1. This TCR derives from a female donor with ankylosing spondylitis or in good health (not recorded which). The CDR3: CNALGRGVQPQHF. The DNA of the CDR3 is TGCAATGCTCTCGGCAGGGGGGTTCAGCCCCAGCATTTT.